This record looks at one T cell receptor beta chain sequence and its context. Its antigen is still unknown. Healthy Caucasians were all of the donors. The data originate from a study of identical twins. Study outcomes and limitations: The abundant beta clonotypes from cord blood had fewer insertions, and memory repertoires had none of this. Models predicted too little out-of-frame TCR alpha sharing in monozygotic twins.

Trimming took off 3 bases at V and 3 bases at J, with 12 bases between the two ends. Germline values: CDR1 DFQATT, CDR2 SNEGSKA (reference sequence). The CDR3 runs 13 residues. A universal primer site was created by template switching, with the cDNA bearing unique molecular identifiers. TCRdb independently ran MiXCR on the 5' RACE reads; one entry per CDR3 protein. The repertoire includes approximately 1.8 million distinct CDR3 sequences, around a third of them detected once, and roughly 0.3% sits in the top ten. This clonotype was obtained from a newborn girl in good health. Sequencing input: cord blood. The V call is TRBV20-1, the J call TRBJ2-7, with a weak D call TRBD2 (6 bases). CDR3 in amino acids: CSARGTPSYEQYF. The CDR3 DNA follows: TGCAGTGCTAGGGGGACTCCCAGCTACGAGCAGTACTTC.